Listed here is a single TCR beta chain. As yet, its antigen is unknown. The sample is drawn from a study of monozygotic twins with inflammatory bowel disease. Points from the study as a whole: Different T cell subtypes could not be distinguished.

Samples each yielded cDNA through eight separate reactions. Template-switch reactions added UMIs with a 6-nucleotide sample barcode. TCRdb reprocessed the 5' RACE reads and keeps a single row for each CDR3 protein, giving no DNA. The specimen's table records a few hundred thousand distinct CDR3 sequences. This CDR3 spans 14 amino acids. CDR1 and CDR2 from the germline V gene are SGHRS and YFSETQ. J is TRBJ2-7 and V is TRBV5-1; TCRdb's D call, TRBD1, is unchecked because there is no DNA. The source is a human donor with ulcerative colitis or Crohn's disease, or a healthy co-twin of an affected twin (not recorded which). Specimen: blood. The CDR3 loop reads CASSLSQGRYEQYF.